The 21 T cell receptor beta chains below were found in one sample sequenced in a study of CD8 T cells in Susac syndrome. Reverse transcription used about 0.45 to 1 ug RNA and random hexamers. TCRdb called the immunoSEQ multiplex PCR reads again in MiXCR, with one record for every CDR3 protein. This table holds about 150,000 distinct CDR3 sequences, under 97% found once. Input material: CD4+ T cells from PBMCs. Receptors were obtained from a human donor with Susac syndrome.

This clonotype has just one count. The chain uses TRBV20-1 and TRBJ2-2; weak D call: TRBD1 (6 bases). This CDR3 is built from 14 residues. V lost 2 bases and J lost 7, with 14 bases in between. In germline, CDR1 is DFQATT, CDR2 SNEGSKA (reference sequence). The CDR3: CSARRGQKVGELFF. The CDR3, as DNA: TGCAGTGCTAGACGAGGACAGAAAGTCGGGGAGCTGTTTTTT.

V usage is TRBV29-1 and J usage is TRBJ2-7; no reliable D call. The CDR3 has 12 amino acids. V was pared by 0 bases and J by 6 bases, with 9 bases between. Germline-derived CDR1 and CDR2 are SQVTM and ANQGSEA. The CDR3 here is CSVEDPVSEQYF. The CDR3 DNA reads as TGCAGCGTTGAAGATCCAGTAAGCGAGCAGTACTTC.

The chain employs TRBV7-3 and TRBJ2-3, with TRBD2 identical over 7 bases. Germline CDR1 SGHTA, CDR2 FQGTGA. Trimming cost V 7 bases and J 8 bases; bases outside gene matches: 9. CDR3 size: 13 residues. In DNA, the CDR3 is TGTGCCAGCACCCCAGGGCCGGGGGGTACGCAGTATTTT. Residues: CASTPGPGGTQYF.

This rearrangement joins TRBV19 to TRBJ2-3, with unresolved D. V was pared by 3 bases and J by 2 bases, with 9 bases between. Germline V CDR1 and CDR2: LNHDA, SQIVND (reference sequence). The CDR3 is 14 residues long. CDR3 in DNA: TGTGCCAGTAGTATTAACAGAGCCACAGATACGCAGTATTTT. Translating it yields CASSINRATDTQYF. The full variable domain, in which reference TRBV19 and TRBJ2-3 provide the parts outside the CDR3, is DGGITQSPKYLFRKEGQNVTLSCEQNLNHDAMYWYRQDPGQGLRLIYYSQIVNDFQKGDIAEGYSVSREKKESFPLTVTSAQKNPTAFYLCASSINRATDTQYFGPGTRLTVL.

J is TRBJ1-6 and V is TRBV28; possibly TRBD1 for D (5 bases). Germline values: CDR1 MDHEN, CDR2 SYDVKM. The CDR3 is 13 amino acids. Trimming pared 6 bases from V and 6 bases from J, leaving 9 bases between. The CDR3 sequence is CASSARVNSPLHF. The CDR3 region has the DNA TGTGCCAGCAGCGCCAGGGTTAATTCACCCCTCCACTTT.

The V gene is TRBV29-1, the J gene TRBJ1-5; the D gene is possibly TRBD1 (5 bases). Trimming took off 5 bases at V and 4 bases at J, with 15 bases between the two ends. The CDR3 has 14 residues. The germline CDR1 and CDR2 sequences are SQVTM and ANQGSEA. CDR3 nucleotide sequence: TGCAGCGTTACCGGGACCGATCAAAATCAGCCCCAGCATTTT. Residues: CSVTGTDQNQPQHF.

The CDR3 bases are TGTGCCAGCTCACCAACAGGGGCGGCGGGCTACACCTTC. It yields the protein CASSPTGAAGYTF. The V call is TRBV18, the J call TRBJ1-2, with TRBD1 matching over 7 bases. The germline V gene has CDR1 KGHSH and CDR2 LQKENI. The CDR3 totals 13 residues. The junction had 5 bases not matched to a gene; V was cut back by 2 bases and J by 8 bases.

The rearrangement uses TRBV20-1 and TRBJ1-5; D may be TRBD1 (5 bases). Germline V gene data show CDR1 as DFQATT and CDR2 as SNEGSKA (reference sequence). This CDR3 spans 14 amino acids. With 0 bases removed from V and 4 bases from J, the gap between germline ends came to 10 bases. CDR3 sequence (DNA): TGCAGTGCTAGAGATCTGAGGGGAAATCAGCCCCAGCATTTT. This codes for CSARDLRGNQPQHF.

This chain uses TRBV29-1 with TRBJ2-1, with 9 bases lining up with TRBD2. The germline CDR1 and CDR2 sequences are SQVTM and ANQGSEA. This CDR3 contains 14 residues. V gave up 5 bases and J gave up 1 base; unmatched junction bases: 3. The CDR3 DNA is TGCAGCGTTCTGACTAGCGGTTCCTACAATGAGCAGTTCTTC. Translated, it gives CSVLTSGSYNEQFF.

CDR3 in amino acids: CSASGVYGYTF. CDR3 bases: TGCAGTGCTAGTGGGGTCTATGGCTACACCTTC. The chain is built from TRBV20-1 and TRBJ1-2; the D is unclear. Germline V CDR1 and CDR2: DFQATT, SNEGSKA (reference sequence). The length of the CDR3 is 11 residues. Trimming shortened V by 3 bases and J by 4 bases, and 6 bases separated the two germline ends.

A single count supports this clonotype. This sequence joins TRBV15 and TRBJ1-1; the match to TRBD1 covers 10 bases. The germline gives CDR1 LNHNV, CDR2 YYDKDF (reference sequence). CDR3 size: 14 residues. With 6 bases clipped from V and 5 bases from J, the junction kept 6 bases outside the gene matches. CDR3 nucleotide sequence: TGTGCCACCAGTTTGGACAGGGGGGCAACTGAAGCTTTCTTT. It translates to CATSLDRGATEAFF.

This clonotype was counted a single time. The chain links TRBV5-8 to TRBJ2-2; D uncertain. V was shortened by 1 base and J by 4 bases, with 5 bases between the two germline ends. Germline V gene data show CDR1 as SGHTS and CDR2 as YDEGEE. This CDR3 spans 13 amino acids. The DNA of the CDR3 is TGTGCCAGCAGCTTGATGGTCACCGGGGAGCTGTTTTTT. This sequence encodes CASSLMVTGELFF. The whole variable domain, remainder taken from reference TRBV5-8 and TRBJ2-2, is EAGVTQSPTHLIKTRGQQATLRCSPISGHTSVYWYQQALGLGLQFLLWYDEGEERNRGNFPPRFSGRQFPNYSSELNVNALELEDSALYLCASSLMVTGELFFGEGSRLTVL.

The chain has TRBV5-1 and TRBJ1-1; D remains unclear. The germline CDR1 and CDR2 sequences are SGHRS and YFSETQ. The CDR3 spans 13 residues. V gave up 3 bases and J gave up 2 bases, with 8 bases separating them. This chain's CDR3 is CASSSSGNTEAFF. The CDR3 DNA is TGCGCCAGCAGCTCCTCAGGCAACACTGAAGCTTTCTTT.

This clonotype was detected once. The rearrangement uses TRBV14 and TRBJ1-2; D is uncertain. V was shortened by 3 bases and J by 6 bases, with 23 bases between the two germline ends. This CDR3 is built from 17 residues. In germline, CDR1 is SGHDN, CDR2 FVKESK. This CDR3 reads CASSHEALRAGVHGYTF. The CDR3 DNA reads as TGTGCCAGCAGCCATGAAGCCTTAAGGGCAGGAGTGCATGGCTACACCTTC.

V gene TRBV25-1 combines with J gene TRBJ2-3; perhaps TRBD1 as D (6 bases). The CDR3 contains 14 residues. V was trimmed by 6 bases and J by 2 bases, leaving 12 bases between them. Looked up from germline, CDR1 is MGHDK and CDR2 is SYGVNS. The CDR3 bases are TGTGCCAGCAGAGACGACAGGTCCACAGATACGCAGTATTTT. It yields the protein CASRDDRSTDTQYF.

The rearrangement uses TRBV3-1 and TRBJ2-1; D possibly corresponds to TRBD1 (6 bases). The CDR3 length is 12 residues. Deletions cut 4 bases from V and 11 bases from J, with 12 bases between. Germline loops: CDR1 LGHDT, CDR2 YNNKEL (reference sequence). CDR3 sequence: CASSPPGQKQFF. In DNA, the CDR3 is TGTGCCAGCAGCCCCCCGGGACAAAAGCAGTTCTTC.

The chain uses TRBV4-1 and TRBJ1-2, with D tentatively TRBD1 (5 bases). CDR1 is MGHRA, CDR2 YSYEKL, per germline. The CDR3 runs 15 residues. The V and J ends lost 0 bases and 2 bases respectively, with 10 bases between them. CDR3 in amino acids: CASSQESGKNYGYTF. As DNA, the CDR3 is TGCGCCAGCAGCCAAGAGTCAGGGAAGAACTATGGCTACACCTTC.

V gene TRBV4-1 combines with J gene TRBJ1-2; D is perhaps TRBD1 (6 bases). The CDR3 consists of 13 residues. The germline V and J ends were trimmed by 3 bases and 5 bases, with 10 bases remaining between them. CDR1 is MGHRA and CDR2 is YSYEKL in the germline V gene. The CDR3 here is CASSHEQGYGYTF. The DNA for the CDR3 is TGCGCCAGCAGCCATGAACAGGGTTATGGCTACACCTTC.

V and J are TRBV5-6 and TRBJ2-1; D is unresolved. Trimming left V 1 base short and J 2 bases short, with 10 bases between. This CDR3 is built from 15 residues. Germline CDR1 and CDR2: SGHDT and YYEEEE. In DNA, the CDR3 is TGTGCCAGCAGCTTGTGGCTAACTCCCTACAATGAGCAGTTCTTC. It translates to CASSLWLTPYNEQFF.

V is TRBV29-1 and J is TRBJ2-5, with 7 bases fitting TRBD1. This CDR3 comprises 14 residues. Trimming cost V 3 bases and J 5 bases; bases outside gene matches: 9. Germline V gene sequence: CDR1 SQVTM, CDR2 ANQGSEA. CDR3 residues: CSVEPGQVSETQYF. CDR3 DNA sequence: TGCAGCGTTGAGCCTGGACAGGTTAGCGAGACCCAGTACTTC.

The CDR3 bases are TGTGCCAGCAGCTTTATAGACGATGAGCAGTTCTTC. This gives the protein CASSFIDDEQFF. This sequence joins TRBV7-9 and TRBJ2-1; no clear D. This CDR3 spans 12 amino acids. The V gene lost 3 bases and the J gene lost 8 bases, with 8 bases spanning the gap. CDR1 and CDR2 (germline): SEHNR, FQNEAQ (reference sequence). Variable domain in full (rest from reference TRBV7-9 and TRBJ2-1): DTGVSQNPRHKITKRGQNVTFRCDPISEHNRLYWYRQTLGQGPEFLTYFQNEAQLEKSRLLSDRFSAERPKGSFSTLEIQRTEQGDSAMYLCASSFIDDEQFFGPGTRLTVL.